A selection of T cell receptor beta chains follows, all from one sample in a study of T cells in localized non-small cell lung cancer. Sequencing was performed with immunoSEQ multiplex PCR; in TCRdb, only in-frame clones are kept and a portion is missing. The sample records around 100,000 clones, roughly 86% being singletons. Sequencing was performed on peripheral blood, taken before any cancer treatment. The source is a man aged 35-69 years with stage I squamous cell lung carcinoma. The CDR3 runs from the conserved cysteine through the conserved F or W. The D gene is left open where the match is weak. Some rows mark clone size as missing; the rest say once, few, many or name a class of expanded clone.

TGCGCCAGCAGTGAGAGTGAGTACAATGAGCAGTTCTTC	CASSESEYNEQFF	NA	TRBV10-1	TRBJ2-1	NA
TGTGCCAGCCGGCGGACGGAATCTTCAACTAATGAAAAACTGTTTTTT	CASRRTESSTNEKLFF	NA	TRBV2	TRBJ1-4	NA
TGTGCCAGCAGCTTAGAGGACAGAGTCAAAAACATTCAGTACTTC	CASSLEDRVKNIQYF	NA	TRBV28	TRBJ2-4	NA
TGTGCCAGCAGCCCCGGAACGGGGGCAACTAATGAAAAACTGTTTTTT	CASSPGTGATNEKLFF	NA	TRBV5-6	TRBJ1-4	once
TGTGCCAGTAGTACTACCTCTTTGGCCGGGACAGGGAGCGGATTGAATAATTCACCCCTCCACTTT	CASSTTSLAGTGSGLNNSPLHF	TRBD1	TRBV19	TRBJ1-6	NA
TGTGCCATCAGTGGGACTCCCTACGAGCAGTACTTC	CAISGTPYEQYF	NA	TRBV10-3	TRBJ2-7	NA
TGTGCCAGCAGTGAATTCTCGGACAGGGCAAGGGAAAAACTGTTTTTT	CASSEFSDRAREKLFF	TRBD1	TRBV25-1	TRBJ1-4	NA
TGTGCCAGCAGAAGAACGCCGGGACTAGCTCGCACAGATACGCAGTATTTT	CASRRTPGLARTDTQYF	TRBD2	TRBV7-2	TRBJ2-3	NA
TGTGCCGGCAGTCCTAACACAGATACGCAGTATTTT	CAGSPNTDTQYF	NA	TRBV27	TRBJ2-3	NA
TGTGCCTGGAGTCGGGACAGACAAGAGCCCCAGCATTTT	CAWSRDRQEPQHF	TRBD1	TRBV30	TRBJ1-5	NA
TGCGCCAGCAGCCAAGATCTAGCGGGGGGGCCAGATACGCAGTATTTT	CASSQDLAGGPDTQYF	TRBD2	TRBV4-1	TRBJ2-3	once
TGTGCCAGTAGTATTAAAAGGGCGGGGGCCGCCTCCGAGCAGTACTTC	CASSIKRAGAASEQYF	NA	TRBV19	TRBJ2-7	once
TGTGCCAGCAGTATCAGACAGGCGCCCCTGAACACTGAAGCTTTCTTT	CASSIRQAPLNTEAFF	NA	TRBV27	TRBJ1-1	NA
TGTGCCAGCAGCTTAAACAGAGCCTACGAGCAGTACTTC	CASSLNRAYEQYF	NA	TRBV7-2	TRBJ2-7	NA
TGTGCCAGCAGTTACTCAGCACGACGCGCTAACTATGGCTACACCTTC	CASSYSARRANYGYTF	NA	TRBV6-5	TRBJ1-2	NA
TGTGCCAGCAGCTTACAGGGTACGAACACTGAAGCTTTCTTT	CASSLQGTNTEAFF	NA	TRBV7-2	TRBJ1-1	NA
TGTGCCAGCAGCGTAGCTGGGATAGCGGGGCCGCAGGATACGCAGTATTTT	CASSVAGIAGPQDTQYF	TRBD2	TRBV9	TRBJ2-3	NA
TGCGCCAGCAGCTATACAGGGGGCGCGGGCACCGGGGAGCTGTTTTTT	CASSYTGGAGTGELFF	TRBD1	TRBV5-1	TRBJ2-2	NA
TGTGCCAGCAGCCAAGCGGGCTTGAGAATGCAAGAGACCCAGTACTTC	CASSQAGLRMQETQYF	NA	TRBV14	TRBJ2-5	NA
TGTGCCAGCAGCCAAGAGCCGGATCTCTATGGCTACACCTTC	CASSQEPDLYGYTF	NA	TRBV4-2	TRBJ1-2	NA
TGTGCCAGCAGTCAGGGACAGTTCTATGGCTACACCTTC	CASSQGQFYGYTF	TRBD1	TRBV7-9	TRBJ1-2	NA
TGTGCCAGCAGGCCCTCCGGTGGCAGCGAGCAGTACTTC	CASRPSGGSEQYF	NA	TRBV25-1	TRBJ2-7	NA